One T cell receptor (beta chain) is described in this entry. Its antigen is unidentified. These data belong to a study of beta chain features in type 1 diabetes. Broader study findings: Cells that show high TCR expression could be over-represented by cDNA sequencing.

Expressed TCRB transcripts were sequenced after all isolated RNA was converted to cDNA. Read counts averaged approximately 3.6 million for samples of naive, central memory and regulatory T cells. Sequencing used immunoSEQ multiplex PCR; TCRdb keeps in-frame clones, though not all of them. The table shows about 240,000 clones, with about 25% occurring only once. V gave up 4 bases and J gave up 8 bases; unmatched junction bases: 11. Germline V gives CDR1 SGHRS, CDR2 YFSETQ. The CDR3 length is 15 residues. The chain couples TRBV5-1 to TRBJ2-1, with TRBD1 identical over 8 bases. The clonotype comes from a man aged 25-45 years in good health. Material: central memory CD4+ T cells from blood. The CDR3 loop reads CASSVIQGVDDEQFF. Here the CDR3 DNA reads TGCGCCAGCAGCGTTATACAGGGGGTTGACGATGAGCAGTTCTTC.